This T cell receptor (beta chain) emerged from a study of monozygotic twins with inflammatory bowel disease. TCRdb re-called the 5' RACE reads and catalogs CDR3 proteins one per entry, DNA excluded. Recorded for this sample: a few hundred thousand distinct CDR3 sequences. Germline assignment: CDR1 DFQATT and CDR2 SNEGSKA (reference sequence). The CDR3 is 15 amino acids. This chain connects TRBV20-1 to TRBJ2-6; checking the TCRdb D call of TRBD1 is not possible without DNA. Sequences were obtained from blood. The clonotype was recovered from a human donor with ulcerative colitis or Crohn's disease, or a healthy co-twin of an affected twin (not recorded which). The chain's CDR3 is CSAARGLSGANVLTF.